This T cell receptor beta chain was observed in a study of human thymus T cells. Genomic DNA was extracted from every available blood leukocyte. Germline CDR1 is SGHAT and CDR2 is FQNNGV. This CDR3 comprises 15 residues. V lost 2 bases to trimming and J lost 4 bases, with 15 bases between them. The assay was immunoSEQ multiplex PCR, and TCRdb's table has in-frame clones only and misses some. The sample lists under 70,000 clones, 85% to 95% seen once, with less than 7% in the top ten. The sequenced sample consisted of blood. This clonotype was obtained from a boy under three years old with a congenital heart defect but otherwise immunologically healthy. The chain combines TRBV11-2 with TRBJ2-7; perhaps TRBD2 as D (6 bases). The CDR3 DNA reads as TGTGCCAGCAGCTTAAGAGACGGGAGATGGTACGAGCAGTACTTC. It encodes CASSLRDGRWYEQYF.